A single sample gave rise to the 28 T cell receptor beta chains below, sequenced in a study of cytomegalovirus exposure and HLA in healthy donors. The PCR employed 60 Vbeta primers together with 13 Jbeta primers. TCRdb's table, derived via immunoSEQ multiplex PCR, lists solely in-frame clones and lacks some. The sample consists of over 95,000 clones, over 75% of them appearing once. Sample: PBMCs. The source is a woman between 18 and 29 years old in good health and CMV-seronegative.

The chain employs TRBV28 and TRBJ2-3; D remains unclear. Germline V gives CDR1 MDHEN, CDR2 SYDVKM. Trimming removed 6 bases from V and 1 base from J, with 8 bases in between. CDR3 size: 13 residues. The CDR3 is CASSGEGTDTQYF. CDR3 DNA sequence: TGTGCCAGCAGCGGTGAGGGCACAGATACGCAGTATTTT.

The chain couples TRBV10-3 to TRBJ1-5; tentatively, D is TRBD1 (5 bases). Trimming removed 5 bases at V and 7 bases at J, with 9 bases between. The CDR3 contains 12 residues. Germline values: CDR1 ENHRY, CDR2 SYGVKD. This CDR3 reads CAISRGEQPQHF. The CDR3 nucleotides read TGTGCCATCAGTAGGGGTGAACAGCCCCAGCATTTT.

The CDR3 DNA reads as TGTGCCAGCAGTTCCAGCGACAGGACCTCTTTTGCTGGCTACACCTTC. As protein: CASSSSDRTSFAGYTF. The chain has TRBV28 and TRBJ1-2; D is perhaps TRBD1 (6 bases). V was clipped by 4 bases and J by 7 bases, with 22 bases between them. CDR3 size: 16 residues. Per germline, CDR1 MDHEN and CDR2 SYDVKM.

The chain has TRBV29-1 and TRBJ2-7; D is perhaps TRBD1 or TRBD2 (5 bases each). The germline V and J ends were trimmed by 5 bases and 3 bases, with 17 bases remaining between them. The length of the CDR3 is 14 residues. In germline, CDR1 is SQVTM, CDR2 ANQGSEA. The CDR3: CSVRDPLVDYEQYV. Here the CDR3 DNA reads TGCAGCGTTCGGGACCCTTTGGTGGACTACGAGCAGTACGTC.

The gene calls are TRBV11-2 and TRBJ2-7; the match to TRBD1 covers 9 bases. The V segment lost 1 base and the J segment 0 bases; nucleotides outside the gene matches: 7. This CDR3 is built from 17 residues. Per germline, CDR1 SGHAT and CDR2 FQNNGV. The CDR3 DNA sequence: TGTGCCAGCAGCTTAGGTACAGGGGGCGCACGCTCCTACGAGCAGTACGTC. This encodes CASSLGTGGARSYEQYV.

The chain combines TRBV5-6 with TRBJ1-2, with D perhaps matching TRBD1 (5 bases). V lost 3 bases to trimming and J lost 8 bases, with 11 bases between them. The length of the CDR3 is 12 residues. Per germline, CDR1 SGHDT and CDR2 YYEEEE. The CDR3, as DNA: TGTGCCAGCAGCTCGGACATGGGAGGCTACACCTTC. It codes for CASSSDMGGYTF.

The chain links TRBV5-1 to TRBJ1-2; D might be TRBD1 (5 bases). Between the trimmed V and J ends, which lost 0 bases and 6 bases, there was a span of 9 bases. Germline CDR1 reads SGHRS; CDR2 reads YFSETQ. The CDR3 is made up of 13 amino acids. The CDR3 here is CASSLGQGNGYTF. CDR3 sequence (DNA): TGCGCCAGCAGCTTGGGTCAGGGAAATGGCTACACCTTC.

The chain has TRBV28 and TRBJ1-5; 9 nucleotides agree with TRBD1. Trimming took 2 bases from V and 7 from J; bases not matched to a gene: 9. Germline CDR1 MDHEN, CDR2 SYDVKM. The CDR3 has 16 residues. DNA of the CDR3: TGTGCCAGCAGTTTACCTGGGACAGGGCTATACCAGCCCCAGCATTTT. As protein: CASSLPGTGLYQPQHF.

The rearrangement links TRBV4-2 to TRBJ2-5, with TRBD2 matching over 7 bases. The CDR3 spans 14 residues. CDR1 LGHNA and CDR2 YNFKEQ come from the germline V gene. The V and J ends lost 3 bases and 7 bases, in that order; junction bases with no gene match: 8. CDR3 nucleotides: TGTGCCAGCAGCCAGGCGGGGGTGGCGTGGACCCAGTACTTC. Translating gives CASSQAGVAWTQYF.

The chain is built from TRBV30 and TRBJ1-5; D is uncertain. The V gene lost 0 bases and the J gene lost 0 bases, with 15 bases spanning the gap. CDR1 and CDR2 from the germline V gene are GTSNPN and SVGIG (reference sequence). The CDR3 totals 17 residues. The CDR3 DNA is TGTGCCTGGAGTGTTATGGGTTTACTAGGTAGCAATCAGCCCCAGCATTTT. Translating gives CAWSVMGLLGSNQPQHF.

This clone turned up a few times. The chain uses TRBV7-2 and TRBJ1-1; TRBD1 might be the D (6 bases). The CDR3 is made up of 15 amino acids. Between the trimmed V and J ends, which lost 2 bases and 3 bases, there was a span of 13 bases. Germline assignment: CDR1 SGHTA and CDR2 FQGNSA. The CDR3 reads CASSLLDRLDTEAFF. CDR3 nucleotide sequence: TGTGCCAGCAGCTTATTAGACAGGTTGGACACTGAAGCTTTCTTT.

This sequence joins TRBV5-1 and TRBJ2-7; 11 positions agree with TRBD1. The V gene end was trimmed by 3 bases and the J gene end by 3 bases; junction bases not matched to a gene: 2. From germline, CDR1 is SGHRS and CDR2 YFSETQ. This CDR3 comprises 14 residues. The CDR3 is CASSWGTGGYEQYF. The CDR3 coding sequence is TGCGCCAGCAGCTGGGGGACAGGGGGCTACGAGCAGTACTTC.

The chain employs TRBV4-2 and TRBJ1-2, with 12 bases lining up with TRBD1. Looked up from germline, CDR1 is LGHNA and CDR2 is YNFKEQ. V shed 0 bases and J 4 bases; nucleotides not matched to a gene: 6. This CDR3 has 17 amino acids. CDR3 DNA: TGTGCCAGCAGCCAAGATAGCGGGGACAGGGGGCTCTATGGCTACACCTTC. The encoded protein is CASSQDSGDRGLYGYTF.

The chain joins TRBV27 to TRBJ1-2, with D unclear. Looked up from germline, CDR1 is MNHEY and CDR2 is SMNVEV (reference sequence). V was clipped by 6 bases and J by 2 bases, with 10 bases between them. CDR3 length equals 13 residues. Here the CDR3 DNA reads TGTGCCAGCAGGCTTGCCGGGAACTATGGCTACACCTTC. Its protein is CASRLAGNYGYTF.

The chain uses TRBV6-5 and TRBJ2-3; D not certain. The CDR3 covers 13 residues. The ends were cut back, 6 bases at V and 8 bases at J, with 15 bases in the middle. Germline V gene data show CDR1 as MNHEY and CDR2 as SVGAGI. CDR3 DNA sequence: TGTGCCAGCAGAGTTACGTCCCCCGGTACGCAGTATTTT. Translating gives CASRVTSPGTQYF.

This chain joins TRBV2 and TRBJ1-2, with 8 bases lining up with TRBD1. Germline assignment: CDR1 SNHLY and CDR2 FYNNEI. Losses at the gene ends were 4 bases for V and 4 bases for J; bases not matched to a gene: 5. The CDR3 has 14 residues. The chain's CDR3 is CASSGQGASYGYTF. The CDR3 DNA reads as TGTGCCAGCAGTGGCCAGGGGGCCTCCTATGGCTACACCTTC.

The chain couples TRBV5-1 to TRBJ1-2, with 8 bases identical to TRBD1. CDR1 is SGHRS, CDR2 YFSETQ, per germline. The CDR3 length is 13 residues. With V trimmed by 3 bases and J by 2 bases, 0 bases remained unmatched. This CDR3 is CASSWTGNYGYTF. CDR3 sequence (DNA): TGCGCCAGCAGCTGGACAGGGAACTATGGCTACACCTTC. The full variable domain, with the rest looked up from reference TRBV5-1 and TRBJ1-2, is KAGVTQTPRYLIKTRGQQVTLSCSPISGHRSVSWYQQTPGQGLQFLFEYFSETQRNKGNFPGRFSGRQFSNSRSEMNVSTLELGDSALYLCASSWTGNYGYTFGSGTRLTVV.

Only one count was recorded for this clone. This rearrangement joins TRBV6-4 to TRBJ2-2; 9 nucleotides match TRBD2. The germline CDR1 and CDR2 sequences are MRHNA and SNTAGT. Trimming took 5 bases from V and 7 from J; bases not matched to a gene: 5. CDR3 length equals 14 residues. The CDR3 nucleotides are TGTGCCAGCAGTAGGACTAGCGAAATCGGGGAGCTGTTTTTT. Its translation: CASSRTSEIGELFF.

The chain joins TRBV4-1 to TRBJ2-3; TRBD2 aligns across 7 bases. Germline V CDR1 and CDR2: MGHRA, YSYEKL. This CDR3 spans 15 amino acids. Trimming at V came to 1 base and at J to 2 bases, leaving 3 bases not matched to a gene. Here the CDR3 reads CASSQGRGDTDTQYF. The CDR3 DNA sequence: TGCGCCAGCAGCCAAGGCCGGGGGGACACAGATACGCAGTATTTT.

This clone was observed once. CDR3 sequence: CASSPTGYGTNEKLFF. CDR3 coding DNA: TGCGCCAGCAGCCCGACAGGGTATGGAACTAATGAAAAACTGTTTTTT. The rearrangement joins TRBV4-1 to TRBJ1-4; 7 bases are a match to TRBD1. The ends lost 4 bases at V and 1 base at J; junction bases unmatched: 6. This CDR3 spans 16 amino acids. Germline lookup yields CDR1 MGHRA and CDR2 YSYEKL.

V is TRBV11-3 and J is TRBJ1-5, with D uncertain. Germline CDR1 SGHNT, CDR2 YENEEA. The CDR3 is 13 amino acids. The V end was cut by 2 bases, the J end by 8 bases, with 10 bases between. The chain's CDR3 is CASSLSSLEPQHF. The CDR3 nucleotides read TGTGCCAGCAGCTTAAGCTCCCTGGAGCCCCAGCATTTT.

This chain links TRBV4-1 with TRBJ2-7; TRBD2 matches at 7 bases. The CDR3 runs to 17 residues. V trimming: 0 bases; J trimming: 3 bases; junction bases outside the gene matches: 11. The germline V gene encodes CDR1 MGHRA and CDR2 YSYEKL. The CDR3 sequence: CASSQDLSGTSDYEQYF. The CDR3 bases are TGCGCCAGCAGCCAAGATCTCAGCGGGACCAGTGACTACGAGCAGTACTTC.

The chain joins TRBV6-1 to TRBJ2-1; 7 nucleotides line up with TRBD1. J was trimmed by 3 bases and V by 5 bases; bases with no gene match: 4. CDR1 and CDR2 from the germline V gene are MNHNS and SASEGT. The CDR3 contains 14 residues. The CDR3 region is CASSSGTVYNEQFF. The CDR3 nucleotides are TGTGCCAGCAGTTCAGGGACAGTCTACAATGAGCAGTTCTTC.

The chain employs TRBV5-6 and TRBJ1-2; D call uncertain. Germline CDR1 and CDR2: SGHDT and YYEEEE. The CDR3 is made up of 13 amino acids. Trimming shortened V by 0 bases and J by 0 bases, and 3 bases separated the two germline ends. The CDR3 coding sequence is TGTGCCAGCAGCTTGGGCGCTAACTATGGCTACACCTTC. Translated: CASSLGANYGYTF.

The chain links TRBV5-1 to TRBJ2-5, with 7 bases aligning to TRBD1. In germline, CDR1 is SGHRS, CDR2 YFSETQ. Losses at the gene ends were 5 bases for V and 5 bases for J; bases not matched to a gene: 12. This CDR3 has 15 residues. CDR3 sequence: CASRSDRVGWETQYF. Written as DNA, the CDR3 is TGCGCCAGCAGATCTGACAGGGTGGGTTGGGAGACCCAGTACTTC. Complete variable domain (other parts from reference TRBV5-1 and TRBJ2-5): KAGVTQTPRYLIKTRGQQVTLSCSPISGHRSVSWYQQTPGQGLQFLFEYFSETQRNKGNFPGRFSGRQFSNSRSEMNVSTLELGDSALYLCASRSDRVGWETQYFGPGTRLLVL.

This rearrangement joins TRBV2 to TRBJ1-2, with 9 bases identical to TRBD1. The V segment lost 3 bases and the J segment 7 bases; nucleotides outside the gene matches: 6. This CDR3 region has 14 residues. From germline, CDR1 is SNHLY and CDR2 FYNNEI. The CDR3 here is CASSEGQGTGGYTF. Written as DNA, the CDR3 is TGTGCCAGCAGTGAGGGACAGGGAACGGGTGGCTACACCTTC.

The chain carries TRBV6-5 and TRBJ2-7, with D tentatively TRBD1 (5 bases). From germline, CDR1 is MNHEY and CDR2 SVGAGI. With 2 bases removed from V and 2 bases from J, the gap between germline ends came to 10 bases. This CDR3 comprises 14 residues. CDR3 coding DNA: TGTGCCAGCAGTTACGCAGGGATCCCCTACGAGCAGTACTTC. It codes for CASSYAGIPYEQYF.

The rearrangement uses TRBV25-1 and TRBJ2-6, with TRBD1 matching over 7 bases. V was pared by 2 bases and J by 2 bases, with 3 bases of the junction left unmatched. Germline lookup yields CDR1 MGHDK and CDR2 SYGVNS. The CDR3 totals 16 residues. This CDR3 is CASSERGGPGANVLTF. The CDR3 DNA reads as TGTGCCAGCAGTGAACGAGGGGGCCCTGGGGCCAACGTCCTGACTTTC.